This paragraph covers one T cell receptor (beta chain) sequence. The target antigen is unknown. The method was immunoSEQ multiplex PCR; TCRdb's version includes in-frame clones alone and lacks a portion of them. The table has around 7,400 clones, 75% to 80% seen once. Germline CDR1 SNHLY, CDR2 FYNNEI. The CDR3 extends over 14 amino acids. The germline V and J ends were trimmed by 6 bases and 5 bases, with 15 bases remaining between them. This record belongs to a study of tumor-infiltrating lymphocytes in localized non-small cell lung cancer. General study results and limits: Compared with uninvolved lung, tumors showed higher T cell infiltration by TCRbeta sequencing.

Sequenced material: uninvolved lung tissue not adjacent to the tumor. The J gene is TRBJ2-3, the V gene TRBV2, with a possible D match to TRBD2 (5 bases). The TCR was taken from a human donor with non-small cell lung cancer. Here the CDR3 reads CASSPFTAGDTQYF. CDR3 DNA: TGTGCCAGCAGCCCTTTTACCGCGGGAGATACGCAGTATTTT.